These 3 T cell receptor beta chains were all obtained from the same sample, sequenced in a study of CD8+CD57+ T cells in acquired aplastic anemia. It was patients with CD8+CD57+ cell expansion by flow cytometry who were chosen for sequencing. Genomic DNA constituted the template upon which TCR beta VDJ and CDR3 profiling was performed. One entry per CDR3 protein results from TCRdb running MiXCR on the reads. Of 150,000 to 200,000 distinct CDR3 sequences in the sample, 45% to 55% were seen once. Sequenced material: sorted CD4+, CD8+, or CD8+CD57+ T cells (not recorded which) from PBMCs. These receptors were taken from a human donor with aplastic anemia.

This clonotype showed up many times. This chain uses TRBV12-3 or TRBV12-4 with TRBJ2-1; 15 bases agree with TRBD2. CDR3 length: 16 residues. Germline trimming cut 6 bases from V and 6 bases from J; bases unmatched to any gene: 6. The CDR3 nucleotides are TGTGCCAGCAGCCGACGGACTAGCGGGAGGGGCAATGAGCAGTTCTTC. It codes for CASSRRTSGRGNEQFF.

A note on this clonotype: A much larger clone is a single base away; this may be a read error. V is TRBV14 and J is TRBJ1-2; no reliable D call. The V gene lost 0 bases and the J gene lost 4 bases, with 9 bases spanning the gap. In germline, CDR1 is SGHDN, CDR2 FVKESK. The CDR3 is made up of 14 amino acids. CDR3 residues: CASSQDGDLYGYTF. DNA of the CDR3: TGTGCCAGCAGCCAAGATGGGGATCTCTATGGCTACACCTTC.

With respect to this clonotype: The CDR3 end shows no conserved phenylalanine or tryptophan, and so a read error is likely. CDR3: CASSLTGTSTYEQYL. Here the CDR3 DNA reads TGTGCCAGCAGCCTAACCGGGACTAGTACCTACGAGCAGTACCTC. V gene TRBV7-9 combines with J gene TRBJ2-7, with 8 bases identical to TRBD2. Germline lookup yields CDR1 SEHNR and CDR2 FQNEAQ (reference sequence). The trim removed 5 bases at V and 2 bases at J, leaving 8 bases unmatched. The CDR3 spans 15 residues.